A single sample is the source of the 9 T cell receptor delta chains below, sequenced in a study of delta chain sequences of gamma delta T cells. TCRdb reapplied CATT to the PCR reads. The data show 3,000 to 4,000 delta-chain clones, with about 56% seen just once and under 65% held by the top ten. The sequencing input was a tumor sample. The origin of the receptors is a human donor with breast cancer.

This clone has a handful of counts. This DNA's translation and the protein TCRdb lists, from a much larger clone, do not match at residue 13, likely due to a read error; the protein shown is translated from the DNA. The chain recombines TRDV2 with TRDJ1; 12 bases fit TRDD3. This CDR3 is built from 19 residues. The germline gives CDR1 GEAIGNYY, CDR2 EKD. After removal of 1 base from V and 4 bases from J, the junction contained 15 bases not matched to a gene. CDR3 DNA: TGTGCCTGTGACACTATAGGCTGGGGGATACGCGACGTGGTCGATAAACTCATCTTT. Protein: CACDTIGWGIRDVVDKLIF.

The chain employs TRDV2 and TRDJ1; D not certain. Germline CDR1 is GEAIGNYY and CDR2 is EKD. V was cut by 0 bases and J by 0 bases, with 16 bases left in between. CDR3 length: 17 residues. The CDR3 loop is CACDTVGTALYTDKLIF. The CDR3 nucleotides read TGTGCCTGTGACACCGTAGGGACCGCTTTATACACCGATAAACTCATCTTT.

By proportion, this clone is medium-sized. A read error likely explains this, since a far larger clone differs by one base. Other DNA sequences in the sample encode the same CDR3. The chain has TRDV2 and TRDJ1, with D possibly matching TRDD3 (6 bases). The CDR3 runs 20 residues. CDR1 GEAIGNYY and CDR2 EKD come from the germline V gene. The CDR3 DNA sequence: TGTGCGTGTGACACCGTGTCAAGGGAGGGGGACCGACCTTACACCGATAAACTCATCTTT. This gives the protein CACDTVSREGDRPYTDKLIF.

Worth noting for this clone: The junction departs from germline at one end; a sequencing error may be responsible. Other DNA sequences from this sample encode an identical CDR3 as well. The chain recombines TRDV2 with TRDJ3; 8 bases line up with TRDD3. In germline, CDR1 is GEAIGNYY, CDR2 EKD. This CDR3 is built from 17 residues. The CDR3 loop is CACDPMGYGRDTRQMFF. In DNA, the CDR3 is TGTGCCTGTGACCCGATGGGATACGGCCGGGACACACGACAGATGTTTTTC.

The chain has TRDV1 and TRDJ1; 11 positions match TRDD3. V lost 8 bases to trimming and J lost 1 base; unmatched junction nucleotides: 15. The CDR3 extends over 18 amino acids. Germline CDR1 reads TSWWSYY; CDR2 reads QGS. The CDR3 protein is CALTTPYWGIRVTDKLIF. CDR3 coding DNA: TGTGCTCTTACGACCCCGTACTGGGGGATAAGGGTCACCGATAAACTCATCTTT.

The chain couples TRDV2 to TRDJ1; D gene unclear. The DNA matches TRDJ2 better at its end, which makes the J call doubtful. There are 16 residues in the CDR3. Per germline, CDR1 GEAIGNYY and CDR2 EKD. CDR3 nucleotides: TGTGCCTGTGTCTCCCTGGACGGGGCCCATACCGATCATCTCTTCTTT. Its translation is CACVSLDGAHTDHLFF.

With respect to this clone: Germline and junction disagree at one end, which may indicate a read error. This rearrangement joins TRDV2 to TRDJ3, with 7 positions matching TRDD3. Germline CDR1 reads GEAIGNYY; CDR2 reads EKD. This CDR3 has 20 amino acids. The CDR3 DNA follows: TGTGCCTGTGACCCCGCCAATACCTCGGGGGATCCTTGGGACATCCGACAGATGTTCTTC. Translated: CACDPANTSGDPWDIRQMFF.

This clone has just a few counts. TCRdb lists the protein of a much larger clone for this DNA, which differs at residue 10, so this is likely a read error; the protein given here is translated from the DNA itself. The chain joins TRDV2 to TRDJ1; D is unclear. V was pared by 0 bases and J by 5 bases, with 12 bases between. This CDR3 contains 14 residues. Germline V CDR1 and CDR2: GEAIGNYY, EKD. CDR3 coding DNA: TGTGCCTGTGACACCGTTGTTCAGGGAGATAAACTCATCTTT. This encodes CACDTVVQGDKLIF.

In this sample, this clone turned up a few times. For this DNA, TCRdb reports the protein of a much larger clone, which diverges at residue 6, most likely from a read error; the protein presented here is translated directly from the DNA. The CDR3 coding sequence is TGTGCCTGTGCTTTGATGGGGGATACACCGGAAGGGACCGATAAACTCATCTTT. The encoded protein is CACALMGDTPEGTDKLIF. The genes are TRDV2 and TRDJ1; 10 bases match TRDD3. The CDR3 covers 18 residues. V shed 5 bases, J shed 2 bases, and the junction held 16 bases outside the gene matches. The germline V gene encodes CDR1 GEAIGNYY and CDR2 EKD.